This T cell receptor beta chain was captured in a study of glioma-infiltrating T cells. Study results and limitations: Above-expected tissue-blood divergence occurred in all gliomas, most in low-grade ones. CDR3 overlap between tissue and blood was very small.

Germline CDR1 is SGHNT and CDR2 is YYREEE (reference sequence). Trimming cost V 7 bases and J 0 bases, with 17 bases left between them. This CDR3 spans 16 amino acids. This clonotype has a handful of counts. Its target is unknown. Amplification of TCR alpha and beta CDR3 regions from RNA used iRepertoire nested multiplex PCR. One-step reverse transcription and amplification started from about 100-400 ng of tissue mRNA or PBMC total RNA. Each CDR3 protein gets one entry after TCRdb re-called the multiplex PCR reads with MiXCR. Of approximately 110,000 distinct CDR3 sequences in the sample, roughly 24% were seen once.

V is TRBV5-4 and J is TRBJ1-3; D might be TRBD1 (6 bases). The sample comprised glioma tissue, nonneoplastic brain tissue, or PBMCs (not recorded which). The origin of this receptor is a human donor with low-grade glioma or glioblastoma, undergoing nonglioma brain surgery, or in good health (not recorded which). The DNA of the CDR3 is TGTGCCAGCGGAAAGGGGGGAGAGAACTCTGGAAACACCATATATTTT. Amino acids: CASGKGGENSGNTIYF.